A selection of T cell receptor beta chains follows, all from one sample in a study of T-cell reconstitution after alpha-beta-depleted transplantation in children. TCRdb reanalysed the PCR reads using MiXCR and keeps one entry per CDR3 protein. The table shows 700,000 or so distinct CDR3 sequences, with around 14% occurring only once. The sequencing here drew on PBMCs, taken before TCRalphabeta/CD19-depleted stem cell transplant. The receptors were gathered from a girl under 10 years old with congenital amegakaryocytic thrombocytopenia, due to receive a stem cell transplant. The CDR3 runs from the conserved cysteine through the conserved F or W. A D gene is named only where the DNA matches it firmly. Clone size is not always given. Where it is, it says once, few, many or a class for expanded clones.

V	length	J	D	size	DNA	CDR3
TRBV28	16	TRBJ2-3	.	.	TGTGCCAGCAGTTTTACGGGGGCGGGGGCCGGAGATACGCAGTATTTT	CASSFTGAGAGDTQYF
TRBV7-9	14	TRBJ2-7	.	.	TGTGCCAGCACCACGACAGGAGGGAACTACGAGCAGTACTTC	CASTTTGGNYEQYF
TRBV20-1	17	TRBJ2-3	.	many	TGCAGTGCTAATTCGGTTTGGGGGGCGGTTAGCACAGATACGCAGTATTTT	CSANSVWGAVSTDTQYF
TRBV20-1	14	TRBJ2-1	.	.	TGCAGTGCTAGAGATCGCCGGACCTACAATGAGCAGTTCTTC	CSARDRRTYNEQFF
TRBV29-1	12	TRBJ1-1	TRBD1	few	TGCAGCGGAAAGAGGACAGGGCCTGAAGCTTTCTTT	CSGKRTGPEAFF
TRBV3-1	20	TRBJ2-1	TRBD2	many	TGTGCCAGCAGCCAGCTAACCGGGACTAGCGGTCCAAACTCCTACAATGAGCAGTTCTTC	CASSQLTGTSGPNSYNEQFF
TRBV28	16	TRBJ2-1	.	many	TGTGCCAGCAGACTATGGGGGAGGGGGCCTTACAATGAGCAGTTCTTC	CASRLWGRGPYNEQFF
TRBV12-3/TRBV12-4	13	TRBJ2-2	TRBD1	.	TGTGCCAGCACCTGGACAGGGAATCGGGAGCTGTTTTTT	CASTWTGNRELFF
TRBV5-1	16	TRBJ2-1	.	.	TGCGCCAGCAGCCCCGGGTCGTTACTCGCCTACAATGAGCAGTTCTTC	CASSPGSLLAYNEQFF
TRBV12-3/TRBV12-4	15	TRBJ2-2	TRBD2	many	TGTGCCAGCAGTTCTGGACTAGAAAACACCGGGGAGCTGTTTTTT	CASSSGLENTGELFF
TRBV20-1	12	TRBJ1-3	.	many	TGCAGTGCTAGCGGGCCGCGGAACACCATATATTTT	CSASGPRNTIYF
TRBV5-1	15	TRBJ2-1	TRBD2	many	TGCGCCAGCAGCATACTAGCGGGAGGATCGGGTGAGCAGTTCTTC	CASSILAGGSGEQFF
TRBV5-6	12	TRBJ1-1	.	many	TGTGCCAGCAGCTTCTCCAGCACTGAAGCTTTCTTT	CASSFSSTEAFF
TRBV12-3/TRBV12-4	13	TRBJ2-7	TRBD1	many	TGTGCCAGCTTAGAGACAGGGACGTACGAGCAGTACTTC	CASLETGTYEQYF
TRBV5-1	17	TRBJ1-3	TRBD1	many	TGCGCCAGCAGCTTACGGACAGGGACAGACTCTGGAAACACCATATATTTT	CASSLRTGTDSGNTIYF
TRBV20-1	13	TRBJ1-2	.	many	TGCAGTGCTAGAGAGCCAGCTCGAGACGGCTACACCTTC	CSAREPARDGYTF
TRBV20-1	15	TRBJ1-1	.	many	TGCAGTGCCGTACAGACAAGCTCGCTGATTACTGAAGCTTTCTTT	CSAVQTSSLITEAFF
TRBV7-9	14	TRBJ2-4	.	few	TGTGCCAGCAGCCCCGCGTACTGGGGCGATGCGCAGTACTTC	CASSPAYWGDAQYF
TRBV28	17	TRBJ2-5	TRBD1	.	TGTGCCAGCACCTTCCATCCCCAGGACAGGGAGACGGAGACCCAGTACTTC	CASTFHPQDRETETQYF
TRBV12-3/TRBV12-4	15	TRBJ2-7	TRBD2	few	TGTGCCAGCAGTTTCTCGGGACTAGCGGCCTACGAGCAGTACTTC	CASSFSGLAAYEQYF
TRBV15	14	TRBJ2-7	.	many	TGTGCCACCAGCAGAGGTGCCGAGGGCTACGAGCAGTACTTC	CATSRGAEGYEQYF
TRBV20-1	14	TRBJ2-5	.	few	TGCAGTGCTAGAGATGGTGGAGGGCGTGAGACCCAGTACTTC	CSARDGGGRETQYF
TRBV5-1	16	TRBJ2-5	.	few	TGCGCCAGCAGTTTAAATCCGACAGGGCGGGGAGAGACCCAGTACTTC	CASSLNPTGRGETQYF
TRBV20-1	12	TRBJ2-2	.	many	TGCAGTGCTCTTGTTGATACCGGGGAGCTGTTTTTT	CSALVDTGELFF
TRBV12-3/TRBV12-4	15	TRBJ2-3	.	few	TGTGCCAGCAGCTCCTCAGGAGCCCTGCGGGATACGCAGTATTTT	CASSSSGALRDTQYF
TRBV29-1	11	TRBJ2-5	.	many	TGCAGCGTGAACCAGGGGGAGACCCAGTACTTC	CSVNQGETQYF